The next 5 T cell receptor beta chains were all read from a single sample in a study of cytomegalovirus exposure and HLA in healthy donors. Generated by immunoSEQ multiplex PCR, the TCRdb table keeps only in-frame clones and is missing some. Among under 250,000 clones listed, approximately 78% were seen once. The sample taken for sequencing was PBMCs. Receptors originate from a woman in her 30s in good health and CMV-seronegative.

DNA of the CDR3: TGTGCCACCAGCAGGAGAAATCAGCTAGCGGGAGTTTGGAATGAGCAGTTCTTC. Translation gives CATSRRNQLAGVWNEQFF. The chain couples TRBV15 to TRBJ2-1, with 10 positions matching TRBD2. The germline CDR1 and CDR2 sequences are LNHNV and YYDKDF (reference sequence). The CDR3 spans 18 residues. V shed 3 bases, J shed 7 bases, and the junction held 15 bases outside the gene matches.

The gene calls are TRBV13 and TRBJ2-1; 9 bases fit TRBD2. V shed 3 bases, J shed 15 bases, and the junction held 9 bases outside the gene matches. There are 13 residues in the CDR3. Looked up from germline, CDR1 is PRHDT and CDR2 is FYEKMQ (reference sequence). The CDR3 coding sequence is TGTGCCAGCAGCTTGGGACTAGCCGGGGATCTGTTCTTC. It translates to CASSLGLAGDLFF.

There are a few counts of this clone. The chain has TRBV5-1 and TRBJ2-3; maybe TRBD2 (6 bases). This CDR3 has 16 amino acids. Germline assignment: CDR1 SGHRS and CDR2 YFSETQ. V dropped 4 bases and J dropped 2 bases, with 17 bases sitting between them. For the CDR3, the DNA is TGCGCCAGCAGCCACAGGACTAAGCCTCCCACAGATACGCAGTATTTT. Protein: CASSHRTKPPTDTQYF.

The gene calls are TRBV27 and TRBJ2-1; 10 nucleotides align to TRBD2. Trimming took 8 bases from V and 4 from J; bases not matched to a gene: 8. The CDR3 extends over 15 amino acids. Germline loops: CDR1 MNHEY, CDR2 SMNVEV (reference sequence). CDR3 residues: CASGPRTSGYNEQFF. As DNA, the CDR3 is TGTGCCAGCGGTCCAAGGACTAGCGGATACAATGAGCAGTTCTTC.

The chain is built from TRBV7-6 and TRBJ2-6, with D tentatively TRBD2 (6 bases). The germline V and J ends were trimmed by 5 bases and 12 bases, with 17 bases remaining between them. The germline V gene encodes CDR1 SGHVS and CDR2 FNYEAQ. The CDR3 has 14 amino acids. The DNA for the CDR3 is TGTGCCAGCAGCGCTACCGGGACTGCACCCGTCCTGACTTTC. It translates to CASSATGTAPVLTF.